This T cell receptor beta chain was captured in a study of blood T cells in healthy people across ages (dated by TCRdb to between 2015 and 2016). Background for the entire study: In model experiments, roughly one uniquely barcoded TCR beta cDNA molecule per two T cells was captured by template switching. The study measured age-related changes in TCR beta repertoire diversity using deep sequencing normalized with unique cDNA molecular identifiers. Donors were grouped into four age groups: young (average 16 years), middle-aged (approximately 41), aged (approximately 67) and long-lived (over 80). To avoid experimental bias, donors of different ages were randomly spread across the sequencing lanes. The study analyzed two additional independent replicas of 1 million unique cDNA reads from the same blood draw for two donors, one aged 18 to 30 and one aged 80 or older. The paper as a whole reports these results and caveats: Compared with the aged group, the long-lived group had more naive CD4+ T cells, fewer expanded clones and increased TCR diversity, suggesting age selection. As age increased, observed TCR beta diversity per million T cells dropped in a roughly linear way, and a significant reduction was already evident by age 40. A strong correlation was found between observed TCR beta diversity and the percentage of naive T cells measured by flow cytometry. Conclusive comparison of naive and antigen-experienced compartments was prevented by the profiling of bulk unsorted PBMCs. Donor CMV infection status was unknown, potentially confounding age-related changes in expanded clonotypes. Estimates of total diversity based on one million sequenced T cells were considered lower bounds and underestimates.

The CDR3 holds 14 amino acids from the cysteine to the phenylalanine. The retained sequence is limited to the CDR3, 42 bases, with the frame set at the first base. A distance of 14 bases separates the germline ends of V and J, which lose 8 bases and 1 base respectively. The library was built by means of 5' RACE. The sequencer listed for this sample is Illumina HiSeq 2500. A second PCR of 7 to 11 cycles was run with a J-beta primer mix and a sample-barcoded 5' primer. A template-switch 5' adaptor carrying 12 random nucleotides introduced a unique molecular identifier onto each TCR beta cDNA molecule. Each sample yielded at least 2.5 million CDR3-containing paired-end reads. The Mint cDNA synthesis kit, primed by a TRBC-specific oligonucleotide, was used to synthesize first-strand cDNA from all RNA. Following uracil-DNA glycosylase treatment, all cDNA underwent a first 18-cycle PCR with the universal primers M1SS and BC2_uni_R. The authors' analysis ran thus. For normalization, 1 million high-quality reads were randomly selected from each sample, with every read carrying a distinct molecular identifier. Instead of being binned into consensus sequences, reads that shared molecular identifiers were thrown out. MiTCR, with a Q25 quality threshold and the strictest error-elimination algorithm, was used for CDR3 identification, clonotype clustering and error correction. A nonparametric unseen species model using Euler transformation provided a lower-bound estimate of total TCR beta diversity. In-frame beta chains were kept once TCRdb had trimmed the public reads at Q25 with fastp and called clones with MiXCR. Every entry covers one CDR3 protein and lists the most common genes and DNA from its rows. TCRdb, not the original authors, processed these V and J calls. The sample contains hundreds of thousands of distinct CDR3 sequences, about half of them found a single time. The ten biggest clones cover roughly a third of the sample.

In the case of this clonotype: It lacks a known antigen. Base qualities are not recorded, but no much larger clone differs from it by a single base.

Systemically healthy Caucasian individuals from Russia, 35 to 40 in total and aged about 6 to 95 years, were included as donors. Ten milliliters of peripheral blood were collected from each donor into EDTA-treated Vacutainer tubes. Ficoll-Paque density-gradient centrifugation was used to isolate PBMCs, with at least 7 million obtained per sample. Trizol reagent was used to extract total RNA from PBMCs, with at least 5 micrograms per sample. For every donor, an aliquot of PBMCs went through flow cytometry to measure the percentages of naive CD45RAhigh/CD27high T cells. The TCR originated in a woman aged 55-69 years in good health. Sequences were obtained from blood. The rearrangement joined TRBV12-3 or TRBV12-4 to TRBJ2-5; a tentative D call is TRBD2 (6 bases match). The CDR3 here reads CASYPEGRQETQYF. The DNA is TGTGCCAGCTACCCGGAGGGTCGCCAAGAGACCCAGTACTTC.